A single sample gave rise to the 20 T cell receptor beta chains below, sequenced in a study of cytomegalovirus exposure and HLA in healthy donors. Some clones are missing from TCRdb's copy, which holds only in-frame ones; the method was immunoSEQ multiplex PCR. The sample has about 79,000 clones; over 85% are singletons. The sequenced material came from PBMCs. The source of these receptors is a woman aged 25 to 39 in good health and CMV-seronegative.

The chain uses TRBV18 and TRBJ1-3; 11 bases agree with TRBD1. The CDR3 loop spans 16 amino acids. The V and J ends lost 5 bases and 0 bases, in that order; junction bases with no gene match: 3. The germline V gene encodes CDR1 KGHSH and CDR2 LQKENI. The CDR3 DNA is TGTGCCAGCTCATCCGGGACAGGGGGCTCTGGAAACACCATATATTTT. Its translation is CASSSGTGGSGNTIYF. Variable domain in full (rest from reference TRBV18 and TRBJ1-3): NAGVMQNPRHLVRRRGQEARLRCSPMKGHSHVYWYRQLPEEGLKFMVYLQKENIIDESGMPKERFSAEFPKEGPSILRIQQVVRGDSAAYFCASSSGTGGSGNTIYFGEGSWLTVV.

The V gene is TRBV7-9, the J gene TRBJ1-5; D is perhaps TRBD1 (5 bases). V was trimmed by 1 base and J by 5 bases, leaving 18 bases between them. Germline V gives CDR1 SEHNR, CDR2 FQNEAQ (reference sequence). CDR3 length: 17 amino acids. The CDR3 coding sequence is TGTGCCAGCAGCTTAGACTCACCAGGGTCTCGAGATCAGCCCCAGCATTTT. Protein sequence: CASSLDSPGSRDQPQHF.

The V gene is TRBV5-4, the J gene TRBJ2-7; D perhaps matches TRBD1 (5 bases). The germline V and J ends were trimmed by 2 bases and 2 bases, with 11 bases remaining between them. Germline V gene data show CDR1 as SGHNT and CDR2 as YYREEE (reference sequence). CDR3 size: 14 residues. Written as DNA, the CDR3 is TGTGCCAGCAGCTTAGGGGTACCCACCTACGAGCAGTACTTC. Its translation: CASSLGVPTYEQYF. Full variable domain (rest looked up from reference TRBV5-4 and TRBJ2-7): ETGVTQSPTHLIKTRGQQVTLRCSSQSGHNTVSWYQQALGQGPQFIFQYYREEENGRGNFPPRFSGLQFPNYSSELNVNALELDDSALYLCASSLGVPTYEQYFGPGTRLTVT.

The J gene is TRBJ2-1, the V gene TRBV25-1; D is perhaps TRBD2 (5 bases). V was clipped by 4 bases and J by 10 bases, with 11 bases between them. From germline, CDR1 is MGHDK and CDR2 SYGVNS. The CDR3 totals 12 residues. As DNA, the CDR3 is TGTGCCAGCAGTGGAACTAGTGGCGAGCAGTTCTTC. Amino acid sequence: CASSGTSGEQFF.

J is TRBJ1-1 and V is TRBV27; D uncertain. This CDR3 spans 14 amino acids. The V end lost 3 bases, the J end lost 1 base, and 9 bases lay between the germline ends. The germline CDR1 and CDR2 sequences are MNHEY and SMNVEV (reference sequence). The DNA for the CDR3 is TGTGCCAGCAGTTTCGCTAGCAAGAACACTGAAGCTTTCTTT. It translates to CASSFASKNTEAFF.

This clone was detected once. CDR3: CASSPRAGSSYEQYF. CDR3 DNA sequence: TGTGCCAGCAGTCCCCGGGCGGGGTCCTCCTACGAGCAGTACTTC. The chain joins TRBV27 to TRBJ2-7, with TRBD2 as a possible D gene (6 bases). Trimming pared 5 bases from V and 0 bases from J, leaving 14 bases between. CDR1 and CDR2 (germline): MNHEY, SMNVEV (reference sequence). The CDR3 covers 15 residues.

The rearrangement uses TRBV10-2 and TRBJ2-7, with 13 bases that match TRBD2. The CDR3 has 18 residues. Trimming took 3 bases from V and 4 from J; bases not matched to a gene: 12. CDR1 and CDR2 from the germline V gene are WSHSY and SAAADI. The CDR3 DNA follows: TGCGCCAGCAGTGACGCTTGCAGACTAGCGGGAGGTAAGTACGAGCAGTACTTC. Translated, it gives CASSDACRLAGGKYEQYF.

This chain links TRBV7-3 with TRBJ2-1, with 9 bases fitting TRBD2. Germline CDR1 is SGHTA and CDR2 is FQGTGA. The CDR3 runs to 13 residues. V was pared by 8 bases and J by 6 bases, with 5 bases of the junction left unmatched. Written as DNA, the CDR3 is TGTGCCAGCGGACCGGGACTAGCCAATGAGCAGTTCTTC. This encodes CASGPGLANEQFF.

The rearrangement uses TRBV15 and TRBJ2-2, with TRBD2 identical over 7 bases. J gave up 4 bases and V 2 bases, and 7 bases lay outside the gene matches. This CDR3 spans 16 amino acids. Germline V gene sequence: CDR1 LNHNV, CDR2 YYDKDF (reference sequence). Here the CDR3 DNA reads TGTGCCACCAGCAGATCAAGCGGGGCTGTCACCGGGGAGCTGTTTTTT. Translation: CATSRSSGAVTGELFF.

V is TRBV4-2 and J is TRBJ2-3; 14 positions match TRBD2. The CDR3 length is 20 residues. The ends lost 4 bases at V and 1 base at J; junction bases unmatched: 13. Germline CDR1 LGHNA, CDR2 YNFKEQ. In DNA form, the CDR3 reads TGTGCCAGCAGCCGAGGAGGGGGGACTAGCGGGGGCACCGGCACAGATACGCAGTATTTT. Translated, it gives CASSRGGGTSGGTGTDTQYF.

The V call is TRBV9, the J call TRBJ2-1; D call uncertain. V was pared by 1 base and J by 0 bases, with 8 bases between. The germline CDR1 and CDR2 sequences are SGDLS and YYNGEE. This CDR3 spans 15 amino acids. CDR3 amino acids: CASSVWASSYNEQFF. CDR3 nucleotide sequence: TGTGCCAGCAGCGTATGGGCCAGCTCCTACAATGAGCAGTTCTTC.

The chain joins TRBV5-4 to TRBJ1-1; no firm D call. The CDR3 has 11 residues. Germline CDR1 is SGHNT and CDR2 is YYREEE (reference sequence). V lost 0 bases and J 9 bases, leaving 6 bases between the germline ends. The CDR3 DNA follows: TGTGCCAGCAGCTTGGGGAGTCAAGCTTTCTTT. Translated: CASSLGSQAFF. Drawing the rest from reference TRBV5-4 and TRBJ1-1, the complete variable domain is ETGVTQSPTHLIKTRGQQVTLRCSSQSGHNTVSWYQQALGQGPQFIFQYYREEENGRGNFPPRFSGLQFPNYSSELNVNALELDDSALYLCASSLGSQAFFGQGTRLTVV.

This chain connects TRBV28 to TRBJ2-4; TRBD2 is a possible D gene (6 bases). This CDR3 spans 18 amino acids. The germline CDR1 and CDR2 sequences are MDHEN and SYDVKM. Trimming stripped 2 bases from V and 0 bases from J, with 17 bases between. CDR3 DNA sequence: TGTGCCAGCAGTTTAGGGGGGACGCTGCTGCTAGCCAAAAACATTCAGTACTTC. Translation gives CASSLGGTLLLAKNIQYF.

The chain is built from TRBV12-2 and TRBJ2-5; the table's TRBD1 call for D was not verified on the DNA. TRBV12-2 constitutes a pseudogene. CDR3 size: 17 residues. The CDR3 DNA reads as TGTGCAAGTCGCCGGACCCCCGGACAGGGTGCTTTTGAGACCCAGTACTTC. This translates into CASRRTPGQGAFETQYF.

The chain carries TRBV6-6 and TRBJ1-5; 9 bases are shared with TRBD1. CDR3 length: 16 residues. After removal of 4 bases from V and 7 bases from J, the junction contained 11 bases not matched to a gene. Looked up from germline, CDR1 is MNHNY and CDR2 is SVGAGI (reference sequence). The CDR3, as DNA: TGTGCCAGCAGTTTTGGGGACAGGGCCGGGGTCCAGCCCCAGCATTTT. Translated: CASSFGDRAGVQPQHF.

V and J are TRBV7-3 and TRBJ2-1, with TRBD2 matching 8 bases. Germline-derived CDR1 and CDR2 are SGHTA and FQGTGA. CDR3 length: 15 residues. V dropped 5 bases and J dropped 8; count of bases not matched to a gene: 11. CDR3 sequence (DNA): TGTGCCAGCAGCCTAGAAGCGGGAGTTTCCCATGAGCAGTTCTTC. It codes for CASSLEAGVSHEQFF.

V and J are TRBV5-1 and TRBJ2-7; 7 bases map to TRBD1. The CDR3 runs 14 residues. In germline, CDR1 is SGHRS, CDR2 YFSETQ. The junction had 9 bases not matched to a gene; V was cut back by 7 bases and J by 2 bases. CDR3 in amino acids: CASHRGASAYEQYF. The CDR3 nucleotides are TGCGCCAGCCACAGGGGCGCTTCGGCCTACGAGCAGTACTTC.

The gene calls are TRBV5-6 and TRBJ1-1; D is possibly TRBD1 (6 bases). CDR1 is SGHDT, CDR2 YYEEEE, per germline. V lost 3 bases and J lost 2, with 11 bases in between. There are 14 residues in the CDR3. CDR3 nucleotides: TGTGCCAGCAGCTCGGGACACTCTAACACTGAAGCTTTCTTT. The encoded protein is CASSSGHSNTEAFF.

CDR3 nucleotides: TGTGCCAGCTCACCACCCGGGACAGGGGGAACTGAAGCTTTCTTT. The encoded protein is CASSPPGTGGTEAFF. The chain has TRBV18 and TRBJ1-1, with 11 bases aligning to TRBD1. CDR1 is KGHSH, CDR2 LQKENI, per germline. The trim removed 0 bases at V and 5 bases at J, leaving 2 bases unmatched. The CDR3 extends over 15 amino acids.

V gene TRBV2 combines with J gene TRBJ2-5, with TRBD2 matching over 10 bases. Trimming removed 8 bases from V and 5 bases from J; junction bases left unmatched: 14. The CDR3 consists of 16 residues. Per germline, CDR1 SNHLY and CDR2 FYNNEI. CDR3 protein: CASAIGASGSWETQYF. The CDR3 DNA follows: TGTGCCAGCGCAATTGGGGCTAGCGGGAGTTGGGAGACCCAGTACTTC.